This T cell receptor beta chain was found in a study of T cells in Graves' hyperthyroidism and ophthalmopathy. V shed 0 bases and J shed 1 base, with 12 bases lying between them. Germline V lookup: CDR1 MNHNY, CDR2 SVGAGI (reference sequence). The CDR3 has 16 amino acids. Amplification yielded TCR beta CDR3 regions, with RNA transcripts as the source. First-round RT-PCR with HTBI primers amplified the TCR CDR3 region. TCRdb called the multiplex PCR reads again in MiXCR, with one record for every CDR3 protein. The data hold 400,000 to 500,000 distinct CDR3 sequences, with roughly 15% observed a single time. Orbital computed tomography, thyroid ultrasound, serum thyroxine and TRAb, and clinical symptoms together informed the diagnoses. PBMCs were derived from 10 ml fresh peripheral blood.

The chain uses TRBV6-6 and TRBJ1-1; tentative D call: TRBD1 (6 bases). Sequencing was performed on blood. The clonotype originates from a man aged 18 to 29 with Graves' ophthalmopathy. CDR3 sequence (DNA): TGTGCCAGCAGTTACTCGGCAGGGGCGACGAACACTGAAGCTTTCTTT. Its protein product is CASSYSAGATNTEAFF.